One sample yielded the 26 T cell receptor beta chains listed below, sequenced in a study of spatial heterogeneity in lung cancer. Study results and caveats: One measure, the expanded intratumoral alpha and beta TCR count, tracked tumor mutation counts.

Their target antigens are unknown. TCRdb recomputed calls from the 5' RACE reads with MiXCR, one row per CDR3 protein. The repertoire holds around 1,700 distinct CDR3 sequences, with 20% to 25% as singletons. Noted time point: sample taken at primary tumor resection. Here the sequenced sample was lung tumor tissue, taken at surgery. These receptors were obtained from a male donor with early-stage non-small cell lung cancer.

This clonotype is judged medium-sized (0.01 to 0.1%). The V and J genes are TRBV9 and TRBJ1-1, with D perhaps matching TRBD1 (5 bases). Germline CDR1 is SGDLS and CDR2 is YYNGEE. The CDR3 runs to 17 residues. V lost 3 bases to trimming and J lost 0 bases, with 18 bases between them. The CDR3 is CASSEGLLAGMNTEAFF. Written as DNA, the CDR3 is TGTGCCAGCAGCGAGGGTCTTTTGGCAGGGATGAACACTGAAGCTTTCTTT.

This sequence joins TRBV20-1 and TRBJ2-1; 10 bases are a match to TRBD2. Germline assignment: CDR1 DFQATT and CDR2 SNEGSKA (reference sequence). The CDR3 has 15 residues. J lost 4 bases, V lost 5 bases, and 8 bases had no gene match. The CDR3 spells CSALSLAGAYNEQFF. CDR3 bases: TGCAGTGCTCTATCTCTAGCGGGAGCGTACAATGAGCAGTTCTTC.

This clonotype qualifies as medium-sized (0.01 to 0.1%). The rearrangement joins TRBV28 to TRBJ1-1; no firm D call. The CDR3 totals 13 residues. CDR1 MDHEN and CDR2 SYDVKM come from the germline V gene. The V and J ends lost 3 bases and 5 bases respectively, with 10 bases between them. This CDR3 is CASSFGVVTEAFF. DNA of the CDR3: TGTGCCAGCAGTTTTGGGGTGGTGACTGAAGCTTTCTTT.

This clonotype turned up a few times. V usage is TRBV20-1 and J usage is TRBJ2-7, with D unclear. This CDR3 spans 11 amino acids. Per the germline V gene, CDR1 is DFQATT and CDR2 is SNEGSKA (reference sequence). Between the trimmed V and J ends, which lost 4 bases and 1 base, there was a span of 5 bases. As DNA, the CDR3 is TGCAGTGCTAAGGGTTCCTACGAGCAGTACGTC. Amino acid sequence: CSAKGSYEQYV.

The gene calls are TRBV6-2 or TRBV6-3 and TRBJ1-1; a weak D match, TRBD1 (5 bases). The CDR3 spans 15 residues. Trimming took off 2 bases at V and 5 bases at J, with 15 bases between the two ends. Looked up from germline, CDR1 is MNHEY and CDR2 is SVGEGT. The CDR3 DNA sequence: TGTGCCAGCAGTTACGATCGGGCAGGGTGGACTGAAGCTTTCTTT. Its protein is CASSYDRAGWTEAFF.

By frequency in the sample, this clonotype is medium-sized. This chain connects TRBV7-7 to TRBJ2-2; 10 positions match TRBD1. CDR1 SSHAT and CDR2 FNYEAQ come from the germline V gene (reference sequence). This CDR3 region has 17 residues. V shed 8 bases and J 6 bases; nucleotides not matched to a gene: 15. CDR3: CASARNRDRGSAGELFF. The DNA of the CDR3 is TGTGCCAGCGCACGCAACCGGGACAGGGGTTCAGCCGGGGAGCTGTTTTTT.

This clonotype is labeled large (0.1 to 1%). The chain couples TRBV9 to TRBJ2-4; 9 bases fit TRBD2. Trimming at V came to 4 bases and at J to 1 base, leaving 6 bases not matched to a gene. Germline V gene data show CDR1 as SGDLS and CDR2 as YYNGEE. The CDR3 loop spans 16 amino acids. This CDR3 is CASSSRTSAAKNIQYF. The CDR3 bases are TGTGCCAGCAGCTCCCGGACTAGCGCCGCCAAAAACATTCAGTACTTC.

In its sample, this clonotype is medium-sized. The chain is built from TRBV7-9 and TRBJ1-3; the D is unclear. Germline V lookup: CDR1 SEHNR, CDR2 FQNEAQ (reference sequence). Trimming left V 1 base short and J 5 bases short, with 3 bases between. The CDR3 sequence is 12 residues long. The CDR3 reads CASSLDRNTIYF. The CDR3 DNA reads TGTGCCAGCAGCTTAGATCGAAACACCATATATTTT.

V usage is TRBV3-1 and J usage is TRBJ2-7; D remains ambiguous. V shed 4 bases and J shed 0 bases, with 10 bases lying between them. The CDR3 sequence is 14 residues long. CDR1 is LGHDT, CDR2 YNNKEL, per germline (reference sequence). The DNA for the CDR3 is TGTGCCAGCAGCCCTCGACGGAGCTCCTACGAGCAGTACTTC. Residues: CASSPRRSSYEQYF.

This chain joins TRBV6-5 and TRBJ2-7; TRBD2 matches at 13 bases. Germline CDR1 MNHEY, CDR2 SVGAGI. The V segment lost 6 bases and the J segment 7 bases; nucleotides outside the gene matches: 12. The CDR3 sequence is 16 residues long. CDR3 residues: CASRGAGLAGVKEQYF. DNA for the CDR3: TGTGCCAGCAGGGGCGCAGGACTAGCGGGAGTAAAGGAGCAGTACTTC.

This clonotype is deemed large. This chain joins TRBV12-3 or TRBV12-4 and TRBJ2-3; D is unresolved. This CDR3 spans 15 amino acids. With 4 bases removed from V and 7 bases from J, the gap between germline ends came to 18 bases. CDR3 in DNA: TGTGCCAGCAGTTACCCCCGCGGCGGTAAGAATACGCAGTATTTT. Amino acid sequence: CASSYPRGGKNTQYF.

This clonotype is categorized as medium-sized (0.01 to 0.1%). This sequence joins TRBV5-1 and TRBJ2-2; D not certain. Trimming took 3 bases from V and 3 from J, leaving 12 bases between them. Per germline, CDR1 SGHRS and CDR2 YFSETQ. This CDR3 has 15 amino acids. The CDR3 here is CASSSDGFYTGELFF. CDR3 DNA sequence: TGCGCCAGCAGCTCCGACGGATTCTACACCGGGGAGCTGTTTTTT.

This clonotype ranks as medium-sized. The V and J genes are TRBV20-1 and TRBJ2-3; 11 bases align to TRBD2. Losses at the gene ends were 3 bases for V and 4 bases for J; bases not matched to a gene: 9. This CDR3 spans 16 amino acids. Germline V lookup: CDR1 DFQATT, CDR2 SNEGSKA (reference sequence). The CDR3 sequence is CSASTAVSGGADTQYF. The CDR3 DNA reads as TGCAGTGCTAGCACGGCGGTTAGCGGGGGGGCAGATACGCAGTATTTT.

This clonotype is termed medium-sized. CDR3 region: CASSLGLTSSTDTQYF. DNA of the CDR3: TGTGCCAGCAGCTTGGGACTTACCTCTAGCACAGATACGCAGTATTTT. V gene TRBV9 combines with J gene TRBJ2-3; D possibly corresponds to TRBD2 (6 bases). The germline V and J ends were trimmed by 4 bases and 0 bases, with 15 bases remaining between them. Germline assignment: CDR1 SGDLS and CDR2 YYNGEE. This CDR3 has 16 residues.

This clonotype is medium-sized by share. V gene TRBV27 combines with J gene TRBJ1-2; 11 bases are shared with TRBD1. The CDR3 loop spans 16 amino acids. Trimming removed 8 bases from V and 4 bases from J; junction bases left unmatched: 12. Looked up from germline, CDR1 is MNHEY and CDR2 is SMNVEV (reference sequence). The CDR3 DNA is TGTGCCAGCGGCCGGGACAGGGGGGCCCCAGGCTATGGCTACACCTTC. As protein: CASGRDRGAPGYGYTF.

This clonotype is classed as large. The CDR3 here is CASTPPPQARGGGANVLTF. The CDR3 bases are TGTGCCAGCACCCCCCCCCCGCAGGCAAGGGGGGGAGGGGCCAACGTCCTGACTTTC. The chain uses TRBV7-4 and TRBJ2-6; TRBD2 might be the D (7 bases). Germline assignment: CDR1 SGHVT and CDR2 SQSDAQ. Trimming pared 7 bases from V and 4 bases from J, leaving 26 bases between. CDR3 length equals 19 residues.

The chain combines TRBV11-3 with TRBJ1-1; tentative D call: TRBD1 (6 bases). Germline V gene sequence: CDR1 SGHNT, CDR2 YENEEA. This CDR3 region has 15 residues. V lost 5 bases, J lost 2 bases, and 15 bases lay in between. The CDR3: CASSQGDTTNTEAFF. The CDR3 DNA follows: TGTGCCAGCAGCCAAGGGGACACAACCAACACTGAAGCTTTCTTT.

In its sample, this clonotype ranks as medium-sized. V is TRBV5-1 and J is TRBJ2-2; possible D gene TRBD2, 5 bases. This CDR3 has 15 residues. Germline V gene data show CDR1 as SGHRS and CDR2 as YFSETQ. The V gene lost 0 bases and the J gene lost 5 bases, with 11 bases spanning the gap. CDR3 region: CASSLGLSGTGELFF. The CDR3 DNA follows: TGCGCCAGCAGCTTGGGGCTATCGGGGACCGGGGAGCTGTTTTTT.

The table lists this clonotype with a few counts. It may be a read error: a sequence one base away is much more abundant. V is TRBV7-2 and J is TRBJ2-3, with D uncertain. CDR1 is SGHTA, CDR2 FQGNSA, per germline. V gave up 5 bases and J gave up 0 bases, with 12 bases separating them. The CDR3 consists of 15 residues. The CDR3 DNA follows: TGTGCCAGCAGCCGGGTGGACCTTAGCACAGATACGCAGTATTTT. Translated, it gives CASSRVDLSTDTQYF. Full variable domain (rest looked up from reference TRBV7-2 and TRBJ2-3): GAGVSQSPSNKVTEKGKDVELRCDPISGHTALYWYRQSLGQGLEFLIYFQGNSAPDKSGLPSDRFSAERTGGSVSTLTIQRTQQEDSAVYLCASSRVDLSTDTQYFGPGTRLTVL.

This clonotype is labeled as medium-sized. This rearrangement joins TRBV20-1 to TRBJ2-5, with TRBD2 matching 12 bases. V lost 0 bases and J lost 4; bases outside the gene matches: 3. CDR1 and CDR2 from the germline V gene are DFQATT and SNEGSKA (reference sequence). This CDR3 contains 15 residues. Written as DNA, the CDR3 is TGCAGTGCTAGAGATCTAGCGGGGGGGCCAGAGACCCAGTACTTC. It translates to CSARDLAGGPETQYF.

This clonotype is classed as medium-sized (0.01 to 0.1%). This rearrangement joins TRBV5-6 to TRBJ1-3, with D perhaps matching TRBD1 (5 bases). The CDR3 runs 15 residues. The germline V and J ends were trimmed by 0 bases and 0 bases, with 7 bases remaining between them. Germline V lookup: CDR1 SGHDT, CDR2 YYEEEE. Here the CDR3 DNA reads TGTGCCAGCAGCTTGGGACAGATCTCTGGAAACACCATATATTTT. This encodes CASSLGQISGNTIYF.

The chain couples TRBV6-2 or TRBV6-3 to TRBJ2-1; 10 nucleotides match TRBD2. Germline CDR1 is MNHEY and CDR2 is SVGEGT. V trimming: 6 bases; J trimming: 4 bases; junction bases outside the gene matches: 6. The CDR3 covers 15 residues. CDR3 DNA: TGTGCCAGCAGCCCCGGGACTAGCGATTACAATGAGCAGTTCTTC. This codes for CASSPGTSDYNEQFF.

By share, this clonotype counts as medium-sized. The CDR3 coding sequence is TGTGCCAGCAGTCCCCACCGATACGAGCAGTACGTC. The encoded protein is CASSPHRYEQYV. The chain joins TRBV28 to TRBJ2-7; unclear D gene. Looked up from germline, CDR1 is MDHEN and CDR2 is SYDVKM. V dropped 5 bases and J dropped 4 bases, with 9 bases sitting between them. This CDR3 is 12 amino acids long.

This clonotype ranks as medium-sized. The CDR3 loop is CASSFNPSGEKLFF. CDR3 in DNA: TGTGCCAGCAGCTTTAATCCGAGTGGGGAAAAACTGTTTTTT. The chain links TRBV7-2 to TRBJ1-4, with D unclear. Per the germline V gene, CDR1 is SGHTA and CDR2 is FQGNSA. The germline V and J ends were trimmed by 3 bases and 8 bases, with 13 bases remaining between them. This CDR3 has 14 residues.

In its sample, this clonotype is medium-sized. This chain uses TRBV29-1 with TRBJ2-3; D perhaps matches TRBD1 (6 bases). CDR3 length: 13 amino acids. Germline V gene data show CDR1 as SQVTM and CDR2 as ANQGSEA. V was trimmed by 5 bases and J by 2 bases, leaving 11 bases between them. The CDR3 loop reads CSVPGENTDTQYF. In nucleotides, the CDR3 is TGCAGCGTTCCAGGGGAGAACACAGATACGCAGTATTTT.

Judged by abundance, this clonotype is medium-sized. The chain uses TRBV6-5 and TRBJ1-1; 7 bases are shared with TRBD1. The CDR3 is 15 residues long. Germline loops: CDR1 MNHEY, CDR2 SVGAGI. Trimming removed 7 bases from V and 4 bases from J; junction bases left unmatched: 12. The CDR3 DNA reads as TGTGCCAGCACCTTGGACAGGCGGATCGGCACTGAAGCTTTCTTT. Its protein is CASTLDRRIGTEAFF.